The text below deals with one T cell receptor beta chain. Antigen specificity is unknown. This sample is drawn from a study of vaccination and CD4 T cells after COVID-19. At the Johns Hopkins FTIC core, DNA taken from cultured CD4+ T cells was sequenced by way of the Oncomine TCR Beta short-read assay. Using its own MiXCR run on the PCR reads, TCRdb lists one record per CDR3 protein. Of 6,500 to 10,000 distinct CDR3 sequences listed, around 66% are singletons. Treatment here: roughly 11-day PBMC culture with coronavirus spike peptide pools or control peptides (ViraFEST assay). ViraFEST grew antigen-specific T cells using peptide pools, then sequenced TCRs. V lost 2 bases and J 15 bases, leaving 13 bases between the germline ends. CDR3 length: 12 residues. Germline-derived CDR1 and CDR2 are KGHDR and SFDVKD.

V is TRBV24-1 and J is TRBJ2-1; D possibly uses TRBD1 or TRBD2 (5 bases each). This sequence originates from a human donor who had recovered from COVID-19. Sequencing used CD4+ T cells from blood, cultured in vitro. The CDR3 protein is CATSDYGTKGFF. CDR3 coding DNA: TGTGCCACCAGTGATTACGGGACCAAGGGGTTCTTC.